This T cell receptor (beta chain) comes out of a study of blood T cell repertoires in COVID-19. Turning to the study itself: T cells, B-cell-depleted T cells, or PBMCs provided the cDNA or gDNA that served as material.

Per the germline V gene, CDR1 is SNHLY and CDR2 is FYNNEI. The CDR3 totals 17 residues. Trimming shortened V by 1 base and J by 6 bases, and 21 bases separated the two germline ends. Assay used: immunoSEQ multiplex PCR; TCRdb lists only in-frame clones, some missing. The sample carries roughly 220,000 clones, about 86% recorded once. Recruitment covered roughly 22 US areas and drew participants whose ages spanned roughly 18 to 100 years. The chain recombines TRBV2 with TRBJ1-1; the D gene is possibly TRBD1 (5 bases). Sequenced material: PBMCs or T cells enriched from blood (not recorded which). The sequence was obtained from a woman aged 40 to 50 with acute COVID-19. CDR3 region: CASSEGTKGQLRAEAFF. Here the CDR3 DNA reads TGTGCCAGCAGTGAAGGGACAAAAGGGCAACTTCGCGCTGAAGCTTTCTTT.